This TCR beta chain is drawn from a study of T cells after yellow fever vaccination. Germline values: CDR1 DFQATT, CDR2 SNEGSKA (reference sequence). With 3 bases removed from V and 8 bases from J, the gap between germline ends came to 16 bases. This CDR3 is built from 13 residues. As regards this clonotype: The target antigen is unknown.

Findings and limits, study-wide: Weaker overall was a secondary response that nonetheless peaked faster, on day 5 versus 15.

Universal primer sites and UMIs were introduced during 5'RACE template-switching synthesis of TCR cDNA. TCRdb used MiXCR to reprocess the 5' RACE reads, holding one entry per CDR3 protein. Among 300,000 to 400,000 distinct CDR3 sequences listed, 9.5% to 15% were seen once. The rearrangement uses TRBV20-1 and TRBJ1-2, with D possibly matching TRBD1 (5 bases). The sequences come from CD4+ T cells sorted from PBMCs, collected 15 days after the yellow fever booster vaccination. The sequence derives from a man between 18 and 29 years old who received the YFV17D yellow fever vaccine. CDR3 loop: CSARPPGSEGYTF. CDR3 DNA sequence: TGCAGTGCTAGGCCCCCAGGGAGTGAGGGCTACACCTTC.